This T cell receptor beta chain was sequenced in a study of cytomegalovirus exposure and HLA in healthy donors. This CDR3 region has 15 residues. The germline V gene encodes CDR1 LGHNA and CDR2 YSLEER. The trim removed 0 bases at V and 3 bases at J, leaving 5 bases unmatched. Sequencing used immunoSEQ multiplex PCR; TCRdb keeps in-frame clones, though not all of them. The sample lists tens of thousands of clones, around nine tenths occurring once. This clone has only one observation. The sequencing sample was made of PBMCs. The genes are TRBV4-3 and TRBJ2-7; TRBD1 matches 7 bases. The clonotype was recovered from a woman aged 18-29 years in good health and CMV-seropositive. The CDR3 nucleotides are TGCGCCAGCAGCCAAGAAAGGACAGGCCGCTACGAGCAGTACTTC. It yields the protein CASSQERTGRYEQYF.